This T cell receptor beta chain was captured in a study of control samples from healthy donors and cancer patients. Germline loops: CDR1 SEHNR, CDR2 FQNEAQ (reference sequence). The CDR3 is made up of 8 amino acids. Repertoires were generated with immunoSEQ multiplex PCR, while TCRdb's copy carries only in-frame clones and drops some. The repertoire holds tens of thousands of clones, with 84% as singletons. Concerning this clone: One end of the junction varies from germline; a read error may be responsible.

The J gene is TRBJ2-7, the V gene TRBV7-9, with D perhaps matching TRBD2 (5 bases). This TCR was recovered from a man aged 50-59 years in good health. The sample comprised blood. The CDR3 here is CASNPGNF. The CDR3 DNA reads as TGTGCCAGCAACCCGGGAAACTTC.